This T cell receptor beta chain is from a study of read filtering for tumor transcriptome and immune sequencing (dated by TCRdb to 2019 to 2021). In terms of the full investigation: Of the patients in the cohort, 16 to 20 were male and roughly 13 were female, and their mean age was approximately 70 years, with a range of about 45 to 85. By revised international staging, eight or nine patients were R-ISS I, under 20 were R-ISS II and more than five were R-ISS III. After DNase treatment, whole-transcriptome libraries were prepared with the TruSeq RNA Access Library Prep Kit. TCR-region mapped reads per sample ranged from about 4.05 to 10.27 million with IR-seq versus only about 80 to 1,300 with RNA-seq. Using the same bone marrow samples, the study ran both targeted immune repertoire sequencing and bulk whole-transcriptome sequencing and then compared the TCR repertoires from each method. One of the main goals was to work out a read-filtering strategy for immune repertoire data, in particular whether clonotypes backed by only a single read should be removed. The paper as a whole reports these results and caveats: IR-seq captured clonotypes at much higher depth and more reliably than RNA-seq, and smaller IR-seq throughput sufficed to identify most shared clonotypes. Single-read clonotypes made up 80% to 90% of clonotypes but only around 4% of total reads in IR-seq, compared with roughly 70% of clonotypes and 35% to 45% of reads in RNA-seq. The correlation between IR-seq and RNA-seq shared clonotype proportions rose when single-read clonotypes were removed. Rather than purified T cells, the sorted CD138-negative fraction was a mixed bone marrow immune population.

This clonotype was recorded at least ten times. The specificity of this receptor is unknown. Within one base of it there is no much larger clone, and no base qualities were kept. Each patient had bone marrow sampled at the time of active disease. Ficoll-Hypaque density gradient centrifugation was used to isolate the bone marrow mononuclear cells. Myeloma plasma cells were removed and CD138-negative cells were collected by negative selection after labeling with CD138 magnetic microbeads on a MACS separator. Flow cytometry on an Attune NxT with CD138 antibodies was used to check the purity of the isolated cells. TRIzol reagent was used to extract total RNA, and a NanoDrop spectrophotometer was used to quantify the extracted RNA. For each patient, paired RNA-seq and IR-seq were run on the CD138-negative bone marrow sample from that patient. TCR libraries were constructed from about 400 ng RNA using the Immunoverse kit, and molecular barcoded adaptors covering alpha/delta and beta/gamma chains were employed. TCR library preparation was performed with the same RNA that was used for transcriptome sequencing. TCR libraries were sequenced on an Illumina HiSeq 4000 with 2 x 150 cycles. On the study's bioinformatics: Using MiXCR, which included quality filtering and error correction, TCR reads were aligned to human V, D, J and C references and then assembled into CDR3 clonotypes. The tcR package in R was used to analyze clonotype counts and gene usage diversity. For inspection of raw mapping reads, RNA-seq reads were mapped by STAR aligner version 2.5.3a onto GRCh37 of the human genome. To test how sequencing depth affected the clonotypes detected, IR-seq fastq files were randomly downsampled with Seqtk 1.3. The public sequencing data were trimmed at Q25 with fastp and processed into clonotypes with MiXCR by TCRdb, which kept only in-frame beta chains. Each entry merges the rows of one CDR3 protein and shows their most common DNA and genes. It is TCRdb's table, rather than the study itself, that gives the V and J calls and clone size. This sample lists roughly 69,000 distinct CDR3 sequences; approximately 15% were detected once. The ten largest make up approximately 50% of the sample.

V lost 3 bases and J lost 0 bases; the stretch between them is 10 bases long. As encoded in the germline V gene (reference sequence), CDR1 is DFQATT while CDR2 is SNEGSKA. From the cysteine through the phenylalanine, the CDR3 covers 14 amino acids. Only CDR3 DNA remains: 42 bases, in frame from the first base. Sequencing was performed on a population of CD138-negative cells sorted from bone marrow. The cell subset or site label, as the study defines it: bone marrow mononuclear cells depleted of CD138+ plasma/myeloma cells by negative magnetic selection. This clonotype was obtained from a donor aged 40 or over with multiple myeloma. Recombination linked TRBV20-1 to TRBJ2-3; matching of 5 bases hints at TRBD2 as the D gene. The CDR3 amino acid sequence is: CSASSSSSTDTQYF. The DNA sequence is TGCAGTGCTAGCTCTAGCTCTAGCACAGATACGCAGTATTTT.